These 27 T cell receptor beta chains came from one sample sequenced in a study of blood T cell repertoires in COVID-19. Profiled with immunoSEQ multiplex PCR; TCRdb holds only in-frame clones, not every one. Here the sample spans 200,000 to 250,000 clones, roughly 82% being singletons. Input material: peripheral blood. The receptors come from a woman of 80 years or more with COVID-19, enrolled during active disease.

The chain uses TRBV5-1 and TRBJ1-2, with no clear D. The germline V gene has CDR1 SGHRS and CDR2 YFSETQ. The CDR3 consists of 15 residues. With 0 bases removed from V and 8 bases from J, the gap between germline ends came to 17 bases. The CDR3 DNA is TGCGCCAGCAGCTTGGTGGCAGGATCCCCTGAAGGCTACACCTTC. Its translation: CASSLVAGSPEGYTF.

This rearrangement joins TRBV12-3 or TRBV12-4 to TRBJ1-1; TRBD1 matches 7 bases. This CDR3 spans 13 amino acids. V lost 11 bases and J lost 9; bases outside the gene matches: 15. The DNA for the CDR3 is TGTGCCTCCTTAGGGACAGCACAACCTAAAGCTTTCTTT. This sequence encodes CASLGTAQPKAFF.

The genes are TRBV21-1 and TRBJ1-1. TRBV21-1 is a pseudogene locus. This CDR3 has 13 residues. The chain's CDR3 is CASSTRPGGEAFF. The CDR3 DNA sequence: TGTGCCAGCAGCACGAGACCCGGGGGTGAAGCTTTCTTT.

CDR3 bases: TGTGCCAGCAGCTTAAGCCAGGTCCCCGGGGAGCTGTTTTTT. Translation: CASSLSQVPGELFF. The rearrangement joins TRBV7-9 to TRBJ2-2; no definite D call. V was pared by 2 bases and J by 6 bases, with 10 bases between. CDR3 size: 14 residues. Germline V lookup: CDR1 SEHNR, CDR2 FQNEAQ (reference sequence).

The V call is TRBV12-1, the J call TRBJ1-1. TRBV12-1 represents a pseudogene. The CDR3 is 15 amino acids. The CDR3 protein is CANNRDSHLYTEAFF. CDR3 sequence (DNA): TGTGCCAACAACCGGGACTCACACTTGTACACTGAAGCTTTCTTT.

J is TRBJ2-3 and V is TRBV5-1, with a possible D match to TRBD1 (6 bases). The V gene's germline CDR1 is SGHRS and CDR2 YFSETQ. The ends were cut back, 2 bases at V and 2 bases at J, with 12 bases in the middle. The CDR3 runs 15 residues. The CDR3, as DNA: TGCGCCAGCAGCTTACAGGGATCATTCACAGATACGCAGTATTTT. It is translated as CASSLQGSFTDTQYF.

This clone was detected only once. The CDR3: CASSPRGGAGSYEQYV. Here the CDR3 DNA reads TGTGCCAGTAGCCCTAGAGGCGGCGCCGGGTCCTACGAGCAGTACGTC. V usage is TRBV19 and J usage is TRBJ2-7, with D unclear. The CDR3 has 16 amino acids. V lost 6 bases and J 1 base, leaving 19 bases between the germline ends. Germline loops: CDR1 LNHDA, CDR2 SQIVND (reference sequence).

This chain joins TRBV5-4 and TRBJ2-3, with 11 bases that match TRBD2. The V gene's germline CDR1 is SGHNT and CDR2 YYREEE (reference sequence). V was clipped by 2 bases and J by 2 bases; unmatched bases: 4. The CDR3 contains 16 residues. CDR3 DNA: TGTGCCAGCAGCTTTCGACTAGCGGGGTCCACAGATACGCAGTATTTT. This gives the protein CASSFRLAGSTDTQYF.

This chain connects TRBV6-2 or TRBV6-3 to TRBJ2-7; 8 nucleotides align to TRBD2. Germline CDR1 is MNHEY and CDR2 is SVGEGT. This CDR3 region has 15 residues. Losses at the gene ends were 6 bases for V and 2 bases for J; bases not matched to a gene: 9. CDR3 bases: TGTGCCAGCAGCCCCGGGGGGGGGCCCCCCTACGAGCAGTACTTC. This sequence encodes CASSPGGGPPYEQYF.

Points on this clone: This sample also contains other DNA sequences that code for the same CDR3. The V call is TRBV5-1, the J call TRBJ1-6; the D is unclear. The CDR3 loop spans 15 amino acids. Trimming stripped 4 bases from V and 2 bases from J, with 10 bases between. The germline V gene has CDR1 SGHRS and CDR2 YFSETQ. As DNA, the CDR3 is TGCGCCAGCAGCCTCGAGGGAGCCTATAATTCACCCCTCCACTTT. Protein: CASSLEGAYNSPLHF.

A single count supports this clone. This chain links TRBV5-1 with TRBJ2-5; D is unclear. Germline-derived CDR1 and CDR2 are SGHRS and YFSETQ. V shed 3 bases and J shed 1 base, with 7 bases lying between them. The CDR3 runs 13 residues. In nucleotides, the CDR3 is TGCGCCAGCAGCTACCCTAGCCAAGAGACCCAGTACTTC. Translated, it gives CASSYPSQETQYF.

This clone was observed a single time. The V and J genes are TRBV14 and TRBJ1-3; no clear D. Trimming took off 0 bases at V and 3 bases at J, with 9 bases between the two ends. The V gene's germline CDR1 is SGHDN and CDR2 FVKESK. This CDR3 region has 15 residues. This chain's CDR3 is CASSQEAGYGNTIYF. Here the CDR3 DNA reads TGTGCCAGCAGCCAAGAAGCGGGATATGGAAACACCATATATTTT.

The rearrangement links TRBV6-5 to TRBJ1-4; D is perhaps TRBD1 (5 bases). Germline CDR1 reads MNHEY; CDR2 reads SVGAGI. This CDR3 is built from 13 residues. Deletions cut 6 bases from V and 0 bases from J, with 5 bases between. The CDR3 loop is CASRQATNEKLFF. The CDR3 nucleotides read TGTGCCAGCAGACAGGCAACTAATGAAAAACTGTTTTTT.

To note about this clone: Its ends do not fully match the called genes, so a read error is possible. The V gene is TRBV5-5, the J gene TRBJ2-3; the match to TRBD1 covers 7 bases. The CDR3 has 15 residues. Germline CDR1 SGHKS, CDR2 YYEKEE (reference sequence). In nucleotides, the CDR3 is TGTGTCAGCACCTCTCCGACCACAGGGGTTGATACGCAGTATTTT. It specifies CVSTSPTTGVDTQYF.

The count of this clone is one. The rearrangement joins TRBV14 to TRBJ1-2; D ambiguous. The V end was cut by 2 bases, the J end by 8 bases, with 9 bases between. CDR3 length equals 12 residues. Per the germline V gene, CDR1 is SGHDN and CDR2 is FVKESK. CDR3 protein: CASSQNEVGYTF. The DNA of the CDR3 is TGTGCCAGCAGCCAAAACGAGGTCGGCTACACCTTC. Using reference TRBV14 and TRBJ1-2 for the parts outside the CDR3, the full variable domain is EAGVTQFPSHSVIEKGQTVTLRCDPISGHDNLYWYRRVMGKEIKFLLHFVKESKQDESGMPNNRFLAERTGGTYSTLKVQPAELEDSGVYFCASSQNEVGYTFGSGTRLTVV.

The chain employs TRBV6-2 or TRBV6-3 and TRBJ2-1, with D possibly being TRBD1 (5 bases). Germline V gene data show CDR1 as MNHEY and CDR2 as SVGEGT. The CDR3 spans 15 residues. V lost 2 bases and J lost 0, with 8 bases in between. CDR3 loop: CASSYDSYSYNEQFF. DNA for the CDR3: TGTGCCAGCAGTTACGACAGTTACTCCTACAATGAGCAGTTCTTC.

As DNA, the CDR3 is TGTGCCAGTAGTATAAGAAAGGACAGGTACCAAGAGACCCAGTACTTC. Amino acids: CASSIRKDRYQETQYF. This chain connects TRBV19 to TRBJ2-5; 7 bases match TRBD1. The junction had 6 bases not matched to a gene; V was cut back by 2 bases and J by 0 bases. Looked up from germline, CDR1 is LNHDA and CDR2 is SQIVND (reference sequence). The CDR3 totals 16 residues.

This clone was observed a few times. This rearrangement joins TRBV14 to TRBJ2-3, with TRBD1 matching over 8 bases. Germline CDR1 and CDR2: SGHDN and FVKESK. V lost 4 bases to trimming and J lost 6 bases; unmatched junction nucleotides: 9. This CDR3 has 15 residues. The CDR3 spells CASSPGGSLADTQYF. CDR3 nucleotide sequence: TGTGCCAGCAGCCCAGGGGGCTCCCTTGCGGATACGCAGTATTTT.

V gene TRBV2 combines with J gene TRBJ2-2; D might be TRBD2 (5 bases). This CDR3 is built from 16 residues. Trimming took off 8 bases at V and 1 base at J, with 17 bases between the two ends. The V gene's germline CDR1 is SNHLY and CDR2 FYNNEI. The CDR3 nucleotides read TGTGCCAGCGGAGGTCGCCATTCACAGAACACCGGGGAGCTGTTTTTT. Its translation is CASGGRHSQNTGELFF. The full variable domain, completed using reference TRBV2 and TRBJ2-2, is EPEVTQTPSHQVTQMGQEVILRCVPISNHLYFYWYRQILGQKVEFLVSFYNNEISEKSEIFDDQFSVERPDGSNFTLKIRSTKLEDSAMYFCASGGRHSQNTGELFFGEGSRLTVL.

J is TRBJ1-1 and V is TRBV3-1 (or the pseudogene TRBV3-2), with TRBD1 identical over 9 bases. The CDR3 is 13 amino acids. J gave up 10 bases and V 2 bases, and 5 bases lay outside the gene matches. Germline V gene data show CDR1 as LGHDT and CDR2 as YNNKEL (reference sequence). This CDR3 is CASSQWDREGAFF. The CDR3 DNA follows: TGTGCCAGCAGCCAATGGGACAGGGAAGGAGCTTTCTTT.

The J gene is TRBJ2-7, the V gene TRBV20-1, with 8 bases that match TRBD1. From germline, CDR1 is DFQATT and CDR2 SNEGSKA (reference sequence). V gave up 3 bases and J gave up 5 bases; unmatched junction bases: 6. The CDR3 runs to 13 residues. CDR3: CSASSGGLDEQYF. The CDR3 DNA reads as TGCAGTGCTAGTTCAGGGGGCTTAGACGAGCAGTACTTC.

A single count supports this clone. The chain joins TRBV3-1 (or the pseudogene TRBV3-2) to TRBJ1-1, with D possibly matching TRBD1 (5 bases). The CDR3 is made up of 15 amino acids. CDR1 is LGHDT and CDR2 is YNNKEL in the germline V gene (reference sequence). Trimming removed 5 bases at V and 5 bases at J, with 18 bases between. CDR3 protein: CASSSRTRVFTEAFF. In DNA, the CDR3 is TGTGCCAGCAGCTCGCGCACCAGGGTTTTTACTGAAGCTTTCTTT.

The J gene is TRBJ1-1, the V gene TRBV6-8, with 8 positions matching TRBD1. Trimming removed 0 bases from V and 6 bases from J; junction bases left unmatched: 6. This CDR3 region has 15 residues. From germline, CDR1 is MNHGY and CDR2 SAAAGT. CDR3 in amino acids: CASSYSIQDRAEAFF. The CDR3, as DNA: TGTGCCAGCAGTTACTCCATCCAGGACAGGGCTGAAGCTTTCTTT.

DNA for the CDR3: TGTGCCAGCAAGCGCGAAGCTTCAACTCCAGCTTTCTTT. This gives the protein CASKREASTPAFF. This chain links TRBV6-4 with TRBJ1-1; no firm D call. CDR3 length: 13 amino acids. V was pared by 7 bases and J by 10 bases, with 19 bases between. Germline values: CDR1 MRHNA, CDR2 SNTAGT.

The chain joins TRBV7-2 to TRBJ2-1; maybe TRBD1 (5 bases). The CDR3 is 15 residues long. Germline V lookup: CDR1 SGHTA, CDR2 FQGNSA. V lost 1 base and J lost 0, with 7 bases in between. The CDR3 protein is CASSLEGISYNEQFF. In nucleotides, the CDR3 is TGTGCCAGCAGCTTAGAGGGGATCTCCTACAATGAGCAGTTCTTC.

The table lists this clone with a count of one. The chain is built from TRBV3-1 (or the pseudogene TRBV3-2) and TRBJ2-1; no reliable D call. Germline assignment: CDR1 LGHDT and CDR2 YNNKEL (reference sequence). The CDR3 is 13 residues long. V gave up 3 bases and J gave up 7 bases, with 10 bases separating them. CDR3 in amino acids: CASSHPQRNEQFF. The CDR3 DNA follows: TGTGCCAGCAGCCACCCCCAGCGTAATGAGCAGTTCTTC.

The chain combines TRBV3-1 (or the pseudogene TRBV3-2) with TRBJ2-4, with a tentative D call TRBD2 (6 bases). V lost 0 bases to trimming and J lost 3 bases, with 12 bases between them. Germline values: CDR1 LGHDT, CDR2 YNNKEL (reference sequence). This CDR3 comprises 16 residues. CDR3 protein: CASSQELWGVKNIQYF. The CDR3 DNA is TGTGCCAGCAGCCAAGAGCTCTGGGGGGTCAAAAACATTCAGTACTTC.